Listed below are T cell receptor beta chains from one sample, sequenced in a study of blood T cell repertoires in COVID-19. Sequencing used immunoSEQ multiplex PCR; TCRdb keeps in-frame clones, though not all of them. Of tens of thousands of clones listed, about nine tenths are singletons. Sequencing was performed on peripheral blood. These TCRs come from a man between 60 and 75 years old with active COVID-19. The conserved cysteine and the conserved F or W are not part of the CDR3 here. D genes are given only for firm matches.

J gene: TRBJ2-7
D gene: TRBD1
V gene: TRBV13
CDR3 protein: ASSLQDRGREQY

J gene: TRBJ2-7
D gene: TRBD2
V gene: TRBV30
CDR3 protein: ACGGGIDEQY

J gene: TRBJ1-4
D gene: .
V gene: TRBV2
CDR3 protein: ASRGRDEKLF

J gene: TRBJ2-5
D gene: TRBD1
V gene: TRBV18
CDR3 protein: ASSPMTGSETQY

J gene: TRBJ2-5
D gene: TRBD2
V gene: TRBV28
CDR3 protein: ASSSRGLAGVQETQY

J gene: TRBJ2-3
D gene: TRBD2
V gene: TRBV7-9
CDR3 protein: ASSLGTSGTDTQY

J gene: TRBJ2-1
D gene: .
V gene: TRBV9
CDR3 protein: ASSVTGEYNEQF

J gene: TRBJ2-3
D gene: .
V gene: TRBV5-6
CDR3 protein: ASNWASGTDTQY

J gene: TRBJ2-3
D gene: TRBD1
V gene: TRBV5-1
CDR3 protein: ASSFQGAGTDTQY

J gene: TRBJ2-5
D gene: .
V gene: TRBV4-1
CDR3 protein: ASSQVVVGGETQY

J gene: TRBJ2-1
D gene: .
V gene: TRBV18
CDR3 protein: ASSPERTSSYNEQF

J gene: TRBJ2-7
D gene: .
V gene: TRBV27
CDR3 protein: ASSFLPGETYEQY

J gene: TRBJ2-2
D gene: TRBD2
V gene: TRBV7-3
CDR3 protein: ASSSLAGVIGGELF

J gene: TRBJ2-1
D gene: TRBD2
V gene: TRBV6-1
CDR3 protein: ASSEKGLTNEQF

J gene: TRBJ2-3
D gene: .
V gene: TRBV19
CDR3 protein: ASSISGFADTQY

J gene: TRBJ2-1
D gene: .
V gene: TRBV5-1
CDR3 protein: ASSLAGNEQF

J gene: TRBJ2-7
D gene: .
V gene: TRBV7-3
CDR3 protein: ASSLIGLANEQY

J gene: TRBJ2-1
D gene: TRBD2
V gene: TRBV30
CDR3 protein: AWSLVSGSHEQF

J gene: TRBJ2-6
D gene: TRBD1
V gene: TRBV5-6
CDR3 protein: ASAGQAGANVLT

J gene: TRBJ2-7
D gene: TRBD2
V gene: TRBV3-1/TRBV3-2
CDR3 protein: ASSQDRRANERERHEQY

J gene: TRBJ2-7
D gene: TRBD2
V gene: TRBV10-1
CDR3 protein: ASSETSVGEQY

J gene: TRBJ1-2
D gene: .
V gene: TRBV4-1
CDR3 protein: ASSPSTAANYGYT

J gene: TRBJ1-3
D gene: .
V gene: TRBV27
CDR3 protein: ASSPHSPSGNTIY